The rows below give T cell receptor beta chains drawn from one sample of a study of blood T cell repertoires in COVID-19. Libraries were prepared by immunoSEQ multiplex PCR; TCRdb keeps only in-frame clonotypes and omits some of them. The sample has roughly 74,000 clones, around 88% seen once. Sequencing was done on a sample of peripheral blood. Every receptor here comes from an elderly woman with active or convalescent COVID-19. Both conserved end residues are part of each CDR3. The D gene is left open where the match is weak. Rows give clone size only sometimes, using once, few, many, or a class for an expanded clone.

.	.	13	TRBV10-2	TRBJ2-3	TGCGCCAGCAGACAGGGTGGCACAGATACGCAGTATTTT	CASRQGGTDTQYF
.	.	15	TRBV19	TRBJ1-2	TGTGCCAGTAGGGAGGGAGCAGGGCGGCCCTATGGCTACACCTTC	CASREGAGRPYGYTF
TRBD1	once	13	TRBV6-5	TRBJ1-1	TGTGCCAGCAGCAAGGGACAGCAACTTGAAGCTTTCTTT	CASSKGQQLEAFF
.	.	17	TRBV3-1/TRBV3-2	TRBJ2-6	TGTGCCAGCAGCCAAGCAGGTAGGGGCTCTGGGGCCAACGTCCTGACTTTC	CASSQAGRGSGANVLTF
.	.	16	TRBV7-2	TRBJ2-1	TGTGCCAGCAGCTCCCGGAGGAGCGGGCTGAACAATGAGCAGTTCTTC	CASSSRRSGLNNEQFF
.	.	14	TRBV2	TRBJ1-1	TGTGCCAGCAGGCAGGGGTGGGGCAACACTGAAGCTTTCTTT	CASRQGWGNTEAFF
TRBD1	.	13	TRBV7-2	TRBJ2-1	TGTGCCAGCAGCTTGGGACAGTCCAATGAGCAGTTCTTC	CASSLGQSNEQFF
TRBD2	.	15	TRBV7-3	TRBJ2-7	TGTGCCAGCAGCTTAAGAGGTGGGAGGGCCCGCGAGCAGTACTTC	CASSLRGGRAREQYF
TRBD2	few	14	TRBV27	TRBJ2-1	TGTGCCACCGCGGGGGGGACTACCTTTAATGAGCAGTTCTTC	CATAGGTTFNEQFF
.	.	17	TRBV4-3	TRBJ2-1	TGCGCCAGCAGCCAAGAGGAATCGACTTACTCCTACAATGAGCAGTTCTTC	CASSQEESTYSYNEQFF
TRBD1	.	17	TRBV9	TRBJ1-5	TGTGCCAGCAGCGTAGGAGGGGGCCACTTTAGCAATCAGCCCCAGCATTTT	CASSVGGGHFSNQPQHF
TRBD1	.	15	TRBV7-7	TRBJ1-4	TGTGCCAGCAGCTCCGGACAGGGGCGCGGTGAAAAACTGTTTTTT	CASSSGQGRGEKLFF
.	.	13	TRBV10-3	TRBJ1-1	TGTGCCATCAGTGAGTCGGAAGGAGGGAACGCTTTCTTT	CAISESEGGNAFF
.	few	12	TRBV7-9	TRBJ1-1	TGTGCCAGCAGCTTAGCAGCGCGGGGAGCTTTCTTT	CASSLAARGAFF
TRBD1	.	16	TRBV13	TRBJ2-2	TGTGCCAGCACCCAAAGGACAGGGGGGACCACCGGGGAGCTGTTTTTT	CASTQRTGGTTGELFF
.	.	15	TRBV5-8	TRBJ2-5	TGTGCCAGCAGCTTACTGACAGCGTCCGTTGGGACCCAGTACTTC	CASSLLTASVGTQYF
.	.	11	TRBV2	TRBJ1-4	TGTGCCAGCAAAGGACTTGAAAAACTGTTTTTT	CASKGLEKLFF
.	.	15	TRBV9	TRBJ1-1	TGTGCCAGCAGCGAGGGGATAGGGCGGGAAACTGAAGCTTTCTTT	CASSEGIGRETEAFF
.	.	12	TRBV28	TRBJ2-7	TGTGCCAGCAGTTCCAGGCCGGCGGAGCAGTACTTC	CASSSRPAEQYF
TRBD1	.	14	TRBV19	TRBJ1-1	TGTGCCAGCAATAAGGGACAGCTGAACACTGAAGCTTTCTTT	CASNKGQLNTEAFF
.	.	13	TRBV11-2	TRBJ1-5	TGTGCCAGCAGCTTAGATCGGGATCAGCCCCAGCATTTT	CASSLDRDQPQHF
TRBD2	.	15	TRBV15	TRBJ2-1	TGTGCCACCAGCTTCGGGACTAGCGGGGACAATGAGCAGTTCTTC	CATSFGTSGDNEQFF
.	.	15	TRBV18	TRBJ1-1	TGTGCCAGCTCACCCGGTCAGGGGCCGAACACTGAAGCTTTCTTT	CASSPGQGPNTEAFF
TRBD1	.	13	TRBV15	TRBJ1-2	TGTGCCACCAGACCGACAGGGAGTTATGGCTACACCTTC	CATRPTGSYGYTF
TRBD1	few	16	TRBV4-2	TRBJ2-5	TGTGCCAGCAGCCAAGAAGGGACAGGGGTGGCAGAGACCCAGTACTTC	CASSQEGTGVAETQYF
TRBD1	.	16	TRBV3-1/TRBV3-2	TRBJ2-5	TGTGCCAGCAGCCAGGCTGGACAGGGTAGGGGAGAGACCCAGTACTTC	CASSQAGQGRGETQYF
.	.	15	TRBV4-1	TRBJ1-2	TGCGCCAGCAGCCAAGATATCAGGGTGGGATATGGCTACACCTTC	CASSQDIRVGYGYTF
.	.	14	TRBV11-2	TRBJ1-2	TGTGCCAGCAGCTTAGTGAGGGCCGGGAGGGGCTACACCTTC	CASSLVRAGRGYTF
TRBD1	few	13	TRBV7-9	TRBJ2-7	TGTGCCAGCAGCCGGGGACAGGGCAGAGAGCAGTACTTC	CASSRGQGREQYF
.	.	13	TRBV6-5	TRBJ1-6	TGTGCCAGCAACACAGGGTGGAATTCACCCCTCCACTTT	CASNTGWNSPLHF
TRBD1	.	13	TRBV12-3/TRBV12-4	TRBJ1-5	TGTGCCAGCAGACTACAGGGGGGTCAGCCCCAGCATTTT	CASRLQGGQPQHF
TRBD2	.	19	TRBV7-6	TRBJ2-7	TGTGCCAGCAGCCGCGTACCTGCCGGGACTAGCGGTTTAGGTGGCGAGCAGTACTTC	CASSRVPAGTSGLGGEQYF
.	.	13	TRBV7-3	TRBJ2-7	TGTGCCAGCAGCCTCCGACGCGGGGAAGTGCAGTACTTC	CASSLRRGEVQYF
TRBD1	.	15	TRBV18	TRBJ2-1	TGTGCCAGCTCACGGGATCAGGGGGCTTACAATGAGCAGTTCTTC	CASSRDQGAYNEQFF
TRBD1	.	15	TRBV7-2	TRBJ2-1	TGTGCCAGCAGCTATGGACAGGGAGCCTACAATGAGCAGTTCTTC	CASSYGQGAYNEQFF
.	.	15	TRBV9	TRBJ1-2	TGTGCCAGCAGCGTAGATGGGAGAACTAACTATGGCTACACCTTC	CASSVDGRTNYGYTF
TRBD1	.	14	TRBV24-1	TRBJ1-2	TGTGCCACCAGTGATGTCTCACAGGGGGATGGCTACACCTTC	CATSDVSQGDGYTF
TRBD2	.	11	TRBV2	TRBJ2-7	TGTGCCGGTAGCGGGCTCTACGAGCAGTACTTC	CAGSGLYEQYF
TRBD1	.	14	TRBV10-3	TRBJ1-2	TGTGCCATCAGTGAGGCGGACAGGGGGACGGGCTACACCTTC	CAISEADRGTGYTF
.	.	14	TRBV15	TRBJ1-1	TGTGCCACCAGCAGATCCCTCGGGGAAACTGAAGCTTTCTTT	CATSRSLGETEAFF